The next 25 T cell receptor beta chains were all read from a single sample in a study of T cells in localized non-small cell lung cancer (TCRdb year 2020). The library relied on the immunoSEQ multiplex PCR assay. Held by TCRdb, this immuneACCESS table contains in-frame sequences only and omits some clones. Under half of the omission traces to an unresolved V gene where checked; the cause of the rest is unknown. For this sample the table gives around 100,000 clones, of which roughly 89% were detected only once. The ten largest clones add up to roughly 14% of the sample. The source material was peripheral blood, sampled before any cancer treatment. These receptors came from a man aged 40 to 70 with stage I squamous cell lung carcinoma.

The rearrangement joins TRBV11-2 to TRBJ2-1; no clear D gene. Germline CDR1 is SGHAT and CDR2 is FQNNGV. This CDR3 has 16 residues. The ends were cut back, 1 base at V and 0 bases at J, with 10 bases in the middle. CDR3 loop: CASSLAAGSSYNEQFF. The CDR3 DNA reads as TGTGCCAGCAGCTTAGCCGCTGGAAGCTCCTACAATGAGCAGTTCTTC. The full variable domain, in which reference TRBV11-2 and TRBJ2-1 provide the parts outside the CDR3, is EAGVAQSPRYKIIEKRQSVAFWCNPISGHATLYWYQQILGQGPKLLIQFQNNGVVDDSQLPKDRFSAERLKGVDSTLKIQPAKLEDSAVYLCASSLAAGSSYNEQFFGPGTRLTVL.

J is TRBJ1-1 and V is TRBV5-1, with D maybe TRBD1 (6 bases). Trimming removed 0 bases at V and 8 bases at J, with 17 bases between. Germline CDR1 SGHRS, CDR2 YFSETQ. This CDR3 has 15 residues. In DNA, the CDR3 is TGCGCCAGCAGCTTGGAAGAATGGGCAGGGGCAGAAGCTTTCTTT. It specifies CASSLEEWAGAEAFF. Looking up the rest from reference TRBV5-1 and TRBJ1-1 gives the full variable domain: KAGVTQTPRYLIKTRGQQVTLSCSPISGHRSVSWYQQTPGQGLQFLFEYFSETQRNKGNFPGRFSGRQFSNSRSEMNVSTLELGDSALYLCASSLEEWAGAEAFFGQGTRLTVV.

This chain joins TRBV5-1 and TRBJ2-1; no clear D. This CDR3 has 13 amino acids. The germline gives CDR1 SGHRS, CDR2 YFSETQ. V lost 4 bases to trimming and J lost 0 bases, with 5 bases between them. The CDR3 reads CASSLSSYNEQFF. Here the CDR3 DNA reads TGCGCCAGCAGCCTGAGCTCCTACAATGAGCAGTTCTTC.

The chain uses TRBV28 and TRBJ2-6; no reliable D call. V was cut by 2 bases and J by 4 bases, with 3 bases left in between. This CDR3 is 13 amino acids long. Germline V gene lookup returns CDR1 MDHEN and CDR2 SYDVKM. CDR3 in amino acids: CASSLGGANVLTF. The CDR3 nucleotides read TGTGCCAGCAGTTTAGGCGGGGCCAACGTCCTGACTTTC.

The V call is TRBV7-2, the J call TRBJ1-5; no clear D. V lost 5 bases and J lost 3, with 5 bases in between. The CDR3 is 12 residues long. The germline gives CDR1 SGHTA, CDR2 FQGNSA. Written as DNA, the CDR3 is TGTGCCAGCAGCCCTTTCAATCAGCCCCAGCATTTT. It yields the protein CASSPFNQPQHF.

V usage is TRBV5-1 and J usage is TRBJ1-2, with a weak D call TRBD1 (5 bases). Germline loops: CDR1 SGHRS, CDR2 YFSETQ. Between the trimmed V and J ends, which lost 4 bases and 8 bases, there was a span of 18 bases. CDR3 length: 14 residues. The CDR3 nucleotides read TGCGCCAGCAGCATGCCCGGGACGAGGGAAGGCTACACCTTC. Residues: CASSMPGTREGYTF.

This chain links TRBV6-5 with TRBJ1-2; TRBD1 might be the D (6 bases). The length of the CDR3 is 12 residues. V lost 4 bases and J 12 bases, leaving 15 bases between the germline ends. From germline, CDR1 is MNHEY and CDR2 SVGAGI. CDR3 amino acids: CASSWDTRGHTF. The CDR3 DNA sequence: TGTGCCAGCAGTTGGGACACGAGGGGCCACACCTTC.

This chain uses TRBV5-1 with TRBJ2-7; D is tentatively TRBD1 or TRBD2 (5 bases each). This CDR3 contains 15 residues. Trimming removed 4 bases from V and 6 bases from J, with 20 bases in between. CDR1 is SGHRS, CDR2 YFSETQ, per germline. CDR3 coding DNA: TGCGCCAGCAGCGGGGACGGCGCATTTGTACGCGAGCAGTACTTC. Its translation is CASSGDGAFVREQYF.

The chain combines TRBV19 with TRBJ1-2, with TRBD1 matching over 12 bases. The CDR3 consists of 15 residues. The V gene's germline CDR1 is LNHDA and CDR2 SQIVND (reference sequence). With 4 bases clipped from V and 4 bases from J, the junction kept 4 bases outside the gene matches. The CDR3: CASSKGQGAGYGYTF. The CDR3 DNA reads as TGTGCCAGTAGTAAGGGACAGGGGGCTGGCTATGGCTACACCTTC.

The J gene is TRBJ1-2, the V gene TRBV6-1; 7 bases align to TRBD1. Looked up from germline, CDR1 is MNHNS and CDR2 is SASEGT. The CDR3 totals 16 residues. With V trimmed by 4 bases and J by 0 bases, 8 bases remained unmatched. CDR3 residues: CASSVETGTANYGYTF. CDR3 DNA: TGTGCCAGCAGTGTAGAGACAGGGACAGCTAACTATGGCTACACCTTC.

This clone was detected only once. The chain is built from TRBV5-1 and TRBJ1-1; TRBD1 might be the D (5 bases). From germline, CDR1 is SGHRS and CDR2 YFSETQ. The CDR3 covers 15 residues. The V gene lost 4 bases and the J gene lost 1 base, with 14 bases spanning the gap. The CDR3 here is CASSTDRGPNTEAFF. The CDR3 DNA follows: TGCGCCAGCAGCACCGATCGGGGCCCGAACACTGAAGCTTTCTTT.

This clone came up a few times. The genes are TRBV2 and TRBJ1-5, with D possibly TRBD1 on 6 matching bases. CDR1 and CDR2 from the germline V gene are SNHLY and FYNNEI. The CDR3 has 14 amino acids. V lost 6 bases and J 3 bases, leaving 12 bases between the germline ends. CDR3 amino acids: CASRGDTTNQPQHF. CDR3 nucleotide sequence: TGTGCCAGCAGAGGGGACACCACCAATCAGCCCCAGCATTTT.

The gene calls are TRBV5-8 and TRBJ1-1, with TRBD1 matching over 7 bases. The junction had 10 bases not matched to a gene; V was cut back by 5 bases and J by 3 bases. The CDR3 is 15 amino acids. Germline CDR1 is SGHTS and CDR2 is YDEGEE. Here the CDR3 DNA reads TGTGCCAGCAGTTCGCGACAGGGTGGGTACACTGAAGCTTTCTTT. This gives the protein CASSSRQGGYTEAFF.

This sequence joins TRBV29-1 and TRBJ1-1; the D gene is possibly TRBD1 (5 bases). Per the germline V gene, CDR1 is SQVTM and CDR2 is ANQGSEA. V lost 4 bases and J lost 3, with 15 bases in between. There are 14 residues in the CDR3. For the CDR3, the DNA is TGCAGCGTTGTGGGGGGAGGTCCTTACACTGAAGCTTTCTTT. Translation: CSVVGGGPYTEAFF.

The chain carries TRBV7-2 and TRBJ1-1, with a weak D call TRBD1 (5 bases). V lost 8 bases to trimming and J lost 4 bases, with 14 bases between them. Germline loops: CDR1 SGHTA, CDR2 FQGNSA. The CDR3 spans 13 residues. The CDR3 DNA sequence: TGTGCCAGCTACCGTAGAGGGGCCACTGAAGCTTTCTTT. It codes for CASYRRGATEAFF.

The chain is built from TRBV5-6 and TRBJ2-6; D remains ambiguous. This CDR3 has 14 amino acids. Germline loops: CDR1 SGHDT, CDR2 YYEEEE. Trimming cost V 1 base and J 6 bases, with 8 bases left between them. The CDR3: CASSLNPSANVLTF. In nucleotides, the CDR3 is TGTGCCAGCAGCTTGAACCCCTCGGCCAACGTCCTGACTTTC.

V usage is TRBV5-1 and J usage is TRBJ2-5; the match to TRBD1 covers 9 bases. The CDR3 is 14 residues long. The ends lost 5 bases at V and 4 bases at J; junction bases unmatched: 6. Germline CDR1 reads SGHRS; CDR2 reads YFSETQ. The CDR3 sequence is CASRPTGGGETQYF. The CDR3 region has the DNA TGCGCCAGCAGACCTACAGGGGGCGGAGAGACCCAGTACTTC.

V gene TRBV7-2 combines with J gene TRBJ2-5; 8 positions match TRBD1. The germline V gene has CDR1 SGHTA and CDR2 FQGNSA. Unmatched junction bases numbered 14, after V lost 4 bases and J lost 13 bases. The CDR3 runs 14 residues. CDR3 coding DNA: TGTGCCAGCAGCTCCCAGGGTAAATCAGGGGGCCGGTACTTC. Its translation: CASSSQGKSGGRYF.

The chain uses TRBV19 and TRBJ1-1, with D tentatively TRBD1 (6 bases). The CDR3 is made up of 17 amino acids. The V gene lost 3 bases and the J gene lost 0 bases, with 17 bases spanning the gap. Germline values: CDR1 LNHDA, CDR2 SQIVND (reference sequence). The CDR3, as DNA: TGTGCCAGTAGTATCCTACCCCTTGGACAGATGAACACTGAAGCTTTCTTT. Its translation is CASSILPLGQMNTEAFF.

This sequence joins TRBV7-7 and TRBJ2-3; TRBD2 aligns across 9 bases. V shed 6 bases, J shed 1 base, and the junction held 5 bases outside the gene matches. Germline lookup yields CDR1 SSHAT and CDR2 FNYEAQ (reference sequence). The CDR3 consists of 15 residues. CDR3 sequence (DNA): TGTGCCAGCAGTCATAGCGGGGGACGCACAGATACGCAGTATTTT. The encoded protein is CASSHSGGRTDTQYF.

The chain couples TRBV11-2 to TRBJ1-5; D gene uncertain. V shed 3 bases and J shed 4 bases, with 7 bases lying between them. The CDR3 contains 13 residues. Germline loops: CDR1 SGHAT, CDR2 FQNNGV. The chain's CDR3 is CASSFAGNQPQHF. The CDR3 region has the DNA TGTGCCAGCAGCTTCGCGGGTAATCAGCCCCAGCATTTT.

As DNA, the CDR3 is TGTGCCAGCAGTGACCAGGGTGTAATGTACGAGCAGTACTTC. It specifies CASSDQGVMYEQYF. The chain combines TRBV2 with TRBJ2-7; TRBD1 might be the D (5 bases). V was trimmed by 3 bases and J by 4 bases, leaving 13 bases between them. Germline V gene data show CDR1 as SNHLY and CDR2 as FYNNEI. The length of the CDR3 is 14 residues.

The rearrangement links TRBV5-5 to TRBJ1-1, with D unclear. The germline V gene has CDR1 SGHKS and CDR2 YYEKEE (reference sequence). The CDR3 extends over 14 amino acids. Deletions cut 0 bases from V and 0 bases from J, with 6 bases between. This CDR3 reads CASSLGSLNTEAFF. The CDR3 DNA sequence: TGTGCCAGCAGCTTGGGCAGTTTGAACACTGAAGCTTTCTTT.

The J gene is TRBJ1-2, the V gene TRBV4-2; D gene ambiguous. Trimming removed 0 bases at V and 4 bases at J, with 15 bases between. Germline loops: CDR1 LGHNA, CDR2 YNFKEQ. The CDR3 totals 16 residues. The CDR3 loop is CASSQDKNTLGYGYTF. The CDR3 DNA sequence: TGTGCCAGCAGCCAAGATAAGAACACGCTGGGCTATGGCTACACCTTC.

The V and J genes are TRBV11-2 and TRBJ1-2; 9 bases align to TRBD1. V dropped 5 bases and J dropped 14; count of bases not matched to a gene: 12. The CDR3 runs 13 residues. Germline CDR1 is SGHAT and CDR2 is FQNNGV. CDR3 region: CASSPGTGPLITF. DNA of the CDR3: TGTGCCAGCAGCCCTGGGACAGGGCCCCTAATAACCTTC.